Each of the 8 T cell receptor beta chains below was sequenced from the same sample in a study of cytomegalovirus exposure and HLA in healthy donors. The primer mix had 60 Vbeta and 13 Jbeta primers. Assay: immunoSEQ multiplex PCR; the TCRdb copy retains only in-frame clones and omits some. In the table there are 200,000 to 250,000 clones, 85% of which are singletons. Source material: PBMCs. Every receptor here comes from a girl aged 2-15 years in good health and CMV-seronegative.

Comment on this clone: The same CDR3 arises from other DNA sequences in this sample as well. The rearrangement links TRBV18 to TRBJ2-5; D unresolved. This CDR3 has 14 residues. V lost 3 bases and J lost 2, with 10 bases in between. Germline-derived CDR1 and CDR2 are KGHSH and LQKENI. Here the CDR3 DNA reads TGTGCCAGCTCACCCCTTGGTAGTCAAGAGACCCAGTACTTC. Its translation: CASSPLGSQETQYF.

This clone was seen just once. The chain employs TRBV27 and TRBJ1-1; 8 bases align to TRBD1. There are 13 residues in the CDR3. Looked up from germline, CDR1 is MNHEY and CDR2 is SMNVEV (reference sequence). V shed 8 bases, J shed 6 bases, and the junction held 8 bases outside the gene matches. The CDR3 protein is CASGDRSYAEAFF. CDR3 DNA sequence: TGTGCCAGCGGGGACAGGTCCTATGCTGAAGCTTTCTTT.

V is TRBV4-2 and J is TRBJ2-7; TRBD2 is a possible D gene (8 bases). The length of the CDR3 is 17 residues. CDR1 LGHNA and CDR2 YNFKEQ come from the germline V gene. The ends were cut back, 1 base at V and 4 bases at J, with 20 bases in the middle. CDR3 loop: CASSQVQGTGGPYEQYF. The CDR3 coding sequence is TGTGCCAGCAGCCAAGTACAGGGGACGGGAGGGCCTTACGAGCAGTACTTC.

The chain employs TRBV6-1 and TRBJ2-3; D possibly corresponds to TRBD2 (5 bases). The germline V gene encodes CDR1 MNHNS and CDR2 SASEGT. Trimming took off 6 bases at V and 0 bases at J, with 10 bases between the two ends. The CDR3 sequence is 14 residues long. The CDR3 region has the DNA TGTGCCAGCAGGGTGCGCGGGAGCACAGATACGCAGTATTTT. Protein product: CASRVRGSTDTQYF.

The chain links TRBV10-1 to TRBJ2-7; 15 bases line up with TRBD2. CDR1 and CDR2 from the germline V gene are WNHNN and SYGVQD (reference sequence). This CDR3 is 16 amino acids long. With V trimmed by 5 bases and J by 4 bases, 6 bases remained unmatched. CDR3 sequence reads: CASSFGLAGGLYEQYF. CDR3 coding DNA: TGCGCCAGCAGTTTCGGACTAGCGGGAGGGCTGTACGAGCAGTACTTC.

This clone was recorded once. The chain combines TRBV5-1 with TRBJ1-1, with no clear D. CDR1 is SGHRS and CDR2 is YFSETQ in the germline V gene. This CDR3 spans 14 amino acids. The V end lost 1 base, the J end lost 3 bases, and 10 bases lay between the germline ends. The CDR3 here is CASSLSHTDTEAFF. In DNA form, the CDR3 reads TGCGCCAGCAGCTTGAGCCATACGGACACTGAAGCTTTCTTT.

This chain uses TRBV5-1 with TRBJ2-7, with a possible D match to TRBD1 (6 bases). V shed 3 bases and J shed 6 bases, with 13 bases lying between them. The germline V gene has CDR1 SGHRS and CDR2 YFSETQ. This CDR3 is 13 amino acids long. Here the CDR3 reads CASSSGTNIEQYF. CDR3 nucleotide sequence: TGCGCCAGCAGCTCCGGGACAAACATCGAGCAGTACTTC.

This clone was recorded a few times. Other nucleotide sequences in the sample specify the same CDR3. The rearrangement links TRBV5-1 to TRBJ2-5; 8 nucleotides match TRBD2. There are 15 residues in the CDR3. J was trimmed by 2 bases and V by 0 bases; bases with no gene match: 3. Germline V gene lookup returns CDR1 SGHRS and CDR2 YFSETQ. CDR3 nucleotide sequence: TGCGCCAGCAGCTTGGGAGCGGGGGTACAAGAGACCCAGTACTTC. This codes for CASSLGAGVQETQYF.